This is a list of T cell receptor beta chains from one sample in a study of T cell responses to AZD1222 COVID-19 vaccine. Sequencing was performed with immunoSEQ multiplex PCR; in TCRdb, only in-frame clones are kept and a portion is missing. Of about 120,000 clones listed, 85% to 90% are singletons. The source was peripheral blood, collected on day 0 of AZD1222 vaccination. Receptors were obtained from an adult in good health. Both conserved end residues are part of each CDR3. The D gene is left open where the match is weak. Part of the rows lack a size; the others show once, few, many or a class for expanded clones.

TRBJ1-2,TRBV7-3,TRBD1,-,TGTGCCAGCAGCGCAACAGGGGGCCCTAACTATGGCTACACCTTC,CASSATGGPNYGYTF
TRBJ1-1,TRBV29-1,-,-,TGCAGCGTTGGGGATAATGAAGCTTTCTTT,CSVGDNEAFF
TRBJ2-2,TRBV7-2,-,few,TGTGCCAGCAGCTTTTCGGGGGACACCGGGGAGCTGTTTTTT,CASSFSGDTGELFF
TRBJ2-3,TRBV6-5,-,once,TGTGCCAGCAGGTCCCCTGGAGATACGCAGTATTTT,CASRSPGDTQYF
TRBJ1-6,TRBV7-2,-,-,TGTGCCAGCAGCTCGACCGGGACAACCTATAATTCACCCCTCCACTTT,CASSSTGTTYNSPLHF
TRBJ1-3,TRBV19,TRBD1,-,TGTGCCAGCACAGGGGGCAACTCTGGAAACACCATATATTTT,CASTGGNSGNTIYF
TRBJ1-1,TRBV5-3,-,-,TGTGCCAGAAGCACCGAACCGGGACATATGGTTCTCCGGAACACTGAAGCTTTCTTT,CARSTEPGHMVLRNTEAFF
TRBJ2-1,TRBV5-4,TRBD1,once,TGTGCCAGAGACAGGGTGGAGTTCTTC,CARDRVEFF
TRBJ1-4,TRBV28,TRBD1,-,TGTGCCAGCAGCTTGACAGGGGGATTAGGAAAACTGTTTTTT,CASSLTGGLGKLFF
TRBJ1-2,TRBV5-1,-,-,TGCGCCAGCAGCTTGGATGGGGGGAGCTATGGCTACACCTTC,CASSLDGGSYGYTF
TRBJ2-1,TRBV7-7,TRBD2,-,TGTGCCAGCAGCTCGCGGACTAGCGGGAGCAATGAGCAGTTCTTC,CASSSRTSGSNEQFF
TRBJ1-1,TRBV18,-,-,TGTGCCAGCTCACTCGCCAGTCCTTTGAACACTGAAGCTTTCTTT,CASSLASPLNTEAFF
TRBJ2-3,TRBV4-2,TRBD2,-,TGTGCCAGCAGCCAAGATCGACTAGCACGTACGCAGTATTTT,CASSQDRLARTQYF
TRBJ2-2,TRBV6-1,-,-,TGTGCCAGCAGTGAATGGATACGGGCGAACACCGGGGAGCTGTTTTTT,CASSEWIRANTGELFF
TRBJ1-2,TRBV15,TRBD1,-,TGTGCCACCAGCAGACAGACAGGGCGTAACTATGGCTACACCTTC,CATSRQTGRNYGYTF
TRBJ2-1,TRBV7-2,TRBD2,-,TGTGCCAGCAGCAAGACGGGACTAGCGCCATACAATGAGCAGTTCTTC,CASSKTGLAPYNEQFF
TRBJ2-7,TRBV30,TRBD2,-,TGTGCCTGGAGTGTCGGGACGGGAGGCTACGAGCAGTACTTC,CAWSVGTGGYEQYF
TRBJ1-6,TRBV30,-,-,TGTGCCTGGAGCCGACCGATTTCACCCCTCCACTTT,CAWSRPISPLHF
TRBJ1-5,TRBV11-2,-,-,TGTGCCAGCAGCTTAGGTCACCGAGGGCCCGATCAGCCCCAGCATTTT,CASSLGHRGPDQPQHF
TRBJ2-7,TRBV6-5,TRBD2,-,TGTGCCAGCAGCCTAGCGGGCGCTTACGAGCAGTACTTC,CASSLAGAYEQYF
TRBJ2-7,TRBV19,TRBD1,few,TGTGCCAGTAGTACTGTGACAGGGGCGGCCTACGAGCAGTACTTC,CASSTVTGAAYEQYF
TRBJ2-7,TRBV10-3,-,-,TGTGCCATCAGTGAAACCGGGACACCCCGAGGGGAGCAGTACTTC,CAISETGTPRGEQYF
TRBJ1-3,TRBV2,TRBD1,-,TGTGCCAGCAGACTCCCCCGGGACAGAAGAACTTCCAGCTCTGGAAACACCATATATTTT,CASRLPRDRRTSSSGNTIYF
TRBJ1-3,TRBV11-2,-,-,TGTGCCAGCAGCTTACGGCCGGGCGGGGGCTCAGGAAACACCATATATTTT,CASSLRPGGGSGNTIYF
TRBJ2-7,TRBV5-1,-,-,TGCGCCAGCAGCTTTGGCTACGAGCAGTACTTC,CASSFGYEQYF
TRBJ2-3,TRBV27,-,-,TGTGCCAGCAGTTCCCGGGCCATTATACGCCCAGATACGCAGTATTTT,CASSSRAIIRPDTQYF
TRBJ2-3,TRBV28,TRBD2,-,TGTGCCAGCAGTCTTAGCGGGAGGGCACCTGATACGCAGTATTTT,CASSLSGRAPDTQYF
TRBJ2-4,TRBV25-1,TRBD1,-,TGTGCCAGCATAGGACAGGCCCCTGTCGAAAACATTCAGTACTTC,CASIGQAPVENIQYF
TRBJ1-1,TRBV4-3,-,-,TGCGCCAGCAGCCAAGCACACACGACCGACACTGAAGCTTTCTTT,CASSQAHTTDTEAFF
TRBJ2-7,TRBV5-1,-,-,TGCGCCAGCAGCTTGACTACCTCCTACGAGCAGTACTTC,CASSLTTSYEQYF
TRBJ1-1,TRBV5-1,TRBD1,-,TGCGCCAGCAGCTTGGGGCCCCAGGGGGGAAACACTGAAGCTTTCTTT,CASSLGPQGGNTEAFF
TRBJ1-4,TRBV9,-,-,TGTGCCAGCAGCGGAGGACGGGATGAAAAACTGTTTTTT,CASSGGRDEKLFF
TRBJ1-1,TRBV5-1,TRBD1,once,TGCGCCAGCAGCCCCGACAGGGACCCCATGAACACTGAAGCTTTCTTT,CASSPDRDPMNTEAFF
TRBJ2-1,TRBV3-1/TRBV3-2,TRBD2,-,TGTGCCAGCAGCCAAAAGCGGGGAGGAAATGAGCAGTTCTTC,CASSQKRGGNEQFF
TRBJ1-1,TRBV19,-,-,TGTGCCAGTAGTATCCAGGGGATGAACACTGAAGCTTTCTTT,CASSIQGMNTEAFF
TRBJ2-7,TRBV18,TRBD2,-,TGTGCCAGCTCACCACCGCTCCGGGTGGTACCTGGGACTAGCGGGACATCCTCCTACGAGCAGTACTTC,CASSPPLRVVPGTSGTSSYEQYF
TRBJ2-7,TRBV6-5,-,once,TGTGCCAGCAGTTACTCGGCCGGCCCTACCGCCTACGAGCAGTACTTC,CASSYSAGPTAYEQYF
TRBJ1-1,TRBV15,-,-,TGTGCCACCAGCGCGGGAGGGGAAGCTTTCTTT,CATSAGGEAFF
TRBJ2-7,TRBV28,-,-,TGTGCCAGCAGTTTTCGGGGGGCGCACTCCTACGAGCAGTACTTC,CASSFRGAHSYEQYF
TRBJ2-2,TRBV7-9,-,-,TGTGCCAGCAGCTTAACGGGGGACACCGGGGAGCTGTTTTTT,CASSLTGDTGELFF
TRBJ2-6,TRBV7-9,-,-,TGTGCCAGCACCCTCGTCCCGCGACAGCGGAACTCTGGGGCCAACGTCCTGACTTTC,CASTLVPRQRNSGANVLTF
TRBJ1-2,TRBV6-5,TRBD1,-,TGTGCCAGCAGTTACAGCAGGGGGCGAGACTATGGCTACACCTTC,CASSYSRGRDYGYTF
TRBJ2-3,TRBV29-1,-,-,TGCAGCGTGGGGATGACCTCTAGCACAGATACGCAGTATTTT,CSVGMTSSTDTQYF
TRBJ1-2,TRBV7-9,-,-,TGTGCCAGCACCCTTCGAGAGGGGGAGATGTATGGCTACACCTTC,CASTLREGEMYGYTF